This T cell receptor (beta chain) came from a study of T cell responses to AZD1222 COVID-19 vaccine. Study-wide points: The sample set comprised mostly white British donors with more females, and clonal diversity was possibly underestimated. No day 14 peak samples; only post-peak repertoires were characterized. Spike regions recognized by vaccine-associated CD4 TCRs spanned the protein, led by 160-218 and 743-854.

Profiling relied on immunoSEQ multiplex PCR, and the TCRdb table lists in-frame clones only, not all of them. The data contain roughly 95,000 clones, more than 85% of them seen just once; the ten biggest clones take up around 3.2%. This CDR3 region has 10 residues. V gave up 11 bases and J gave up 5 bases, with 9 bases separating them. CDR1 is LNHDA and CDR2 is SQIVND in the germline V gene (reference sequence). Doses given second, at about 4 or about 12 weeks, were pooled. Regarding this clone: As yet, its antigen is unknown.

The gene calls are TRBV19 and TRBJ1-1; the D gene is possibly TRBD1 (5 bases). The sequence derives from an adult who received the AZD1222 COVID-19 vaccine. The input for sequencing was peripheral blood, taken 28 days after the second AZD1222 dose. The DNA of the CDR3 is TGTGCCGCGGGGGGGACTGAAGCTTTCTTT. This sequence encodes CAAGGTEAFF.